This T cell receptor beta chain originates from a study of cytomegalovirus exposure and HLA in healthy donors. Germline loops: CDR1 SEHNR, CDR2 FQNEAQ (reference sequence). The CDR3 sequence is 14 residues long. The PCR used 60 Vbeta and 13 Jbeta primers. The repertoire was sequenced with immunoSEQ multiplex PCR; TCRdb's copy has only in-frame clones and lacks some. The table includes roughly 180,000 clones, 80% detected once. Sequencing input: PBMCs. This rearrangement joins TRBV7-9 to TRBJ2-5; D is ambiguous. The J call may be mistaken, given a closer DNA end match to TRBJ2-7. The receptor was derived from a woman in her fifties or sixties in good health and CMV-seropositive. As DNA, the CDR3 is TGTGCCAGCAGCGCGCCACGTTTCTCCTACGAGCAGTACTTC. The encoded protein is CASSAPRFSYEQYF.